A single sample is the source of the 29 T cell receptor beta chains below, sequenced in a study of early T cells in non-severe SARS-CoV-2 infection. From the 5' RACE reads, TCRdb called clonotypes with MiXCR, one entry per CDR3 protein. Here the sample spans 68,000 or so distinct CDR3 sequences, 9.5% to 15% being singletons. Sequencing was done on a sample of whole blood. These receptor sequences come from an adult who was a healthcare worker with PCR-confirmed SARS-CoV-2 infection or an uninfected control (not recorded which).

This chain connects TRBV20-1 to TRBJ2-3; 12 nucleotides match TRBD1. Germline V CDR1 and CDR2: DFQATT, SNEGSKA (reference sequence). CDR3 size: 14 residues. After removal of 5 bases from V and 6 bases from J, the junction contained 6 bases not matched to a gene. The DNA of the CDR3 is TGCAGTGCTCACCGGGACAGGGGGCAGGATACGCAGTATTTT. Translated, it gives CSAHRDRGQDTQYF.

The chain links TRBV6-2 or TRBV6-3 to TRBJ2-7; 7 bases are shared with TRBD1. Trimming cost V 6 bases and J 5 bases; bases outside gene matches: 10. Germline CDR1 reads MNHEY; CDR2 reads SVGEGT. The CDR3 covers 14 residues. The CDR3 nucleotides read TGTGCCAGCAGCACGATCACAGGGGCCGACGAGCAGTACTTC. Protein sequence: CASSTITGADEQYF.

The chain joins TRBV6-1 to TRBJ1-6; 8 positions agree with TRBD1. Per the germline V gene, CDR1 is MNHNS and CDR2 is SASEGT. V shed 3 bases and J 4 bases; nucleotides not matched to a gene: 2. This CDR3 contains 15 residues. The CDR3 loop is CASSDNRGYNSPLHF. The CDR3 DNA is TGTGCCAGCAGTGATAACAGGGGGTATAATTCACCCCTCCACTTT.

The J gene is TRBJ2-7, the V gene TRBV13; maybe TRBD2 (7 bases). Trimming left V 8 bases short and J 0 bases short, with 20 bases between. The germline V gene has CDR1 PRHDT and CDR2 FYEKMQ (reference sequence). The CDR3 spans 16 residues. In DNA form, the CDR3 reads TGTGCCAGCCAGCTCGGGGACGGGGGGCCCTCCTACGAGCAGTACTTC. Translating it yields CASQLGDGGPSYEQYF. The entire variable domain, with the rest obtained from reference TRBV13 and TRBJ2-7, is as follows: AAGVIQSPRHLIKEKRETATLKCYPIPRHDTVYWYQQGPGQDPQFLISFYEKMQSDKGSIPDRFSAQQFSDYHSELNMSSLELGDSALYFCASQLGDGGPSYEQYFGPGTRLTVT.

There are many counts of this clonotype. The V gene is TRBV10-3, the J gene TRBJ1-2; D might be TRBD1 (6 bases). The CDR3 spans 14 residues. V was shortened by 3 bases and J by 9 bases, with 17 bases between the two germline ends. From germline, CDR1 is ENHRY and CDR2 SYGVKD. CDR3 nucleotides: TGTGCCATCAGTGACCCCCGGGGGGGCGATCGCTACACCTTC. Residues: CAISDPRGGDRYTF.

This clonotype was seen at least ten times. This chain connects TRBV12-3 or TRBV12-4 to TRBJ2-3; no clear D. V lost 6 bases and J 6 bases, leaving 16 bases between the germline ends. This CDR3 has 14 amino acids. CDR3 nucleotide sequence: TGTGCCAGCAGCCCTAGGGCCGCCCCCGATACGCAGTATTTT. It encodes CASSPRAAPDTQYF.

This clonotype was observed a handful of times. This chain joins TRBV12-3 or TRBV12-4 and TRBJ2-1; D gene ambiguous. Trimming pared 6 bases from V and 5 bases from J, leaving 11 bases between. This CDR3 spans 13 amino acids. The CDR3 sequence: CASRVHHHNEQFF. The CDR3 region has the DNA TGTGCCAGCAGGGTACATCATCACAATGAGCAGTTCTTC.

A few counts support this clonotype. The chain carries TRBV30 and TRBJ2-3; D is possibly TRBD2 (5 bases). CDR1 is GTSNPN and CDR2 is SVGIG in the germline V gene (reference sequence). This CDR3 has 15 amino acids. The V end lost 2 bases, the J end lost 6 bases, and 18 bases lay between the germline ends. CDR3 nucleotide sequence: TGTGCCTGGAGTCTAGCCTACCAGAGGGATGATACGCAGTATTTT. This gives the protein CAWSLAYQRDDTQYF. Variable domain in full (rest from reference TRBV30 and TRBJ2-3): SQTIHQWPATLVQPVGSPLSLECTVEGTSNPNLYWYRQAAGRGLQLLFYSVGIGQISSEVPQNLSASRPQDRQFILSSKKLLLSDSGFYLCAWSLAYQRDDTQYFGPGTRLTVL.

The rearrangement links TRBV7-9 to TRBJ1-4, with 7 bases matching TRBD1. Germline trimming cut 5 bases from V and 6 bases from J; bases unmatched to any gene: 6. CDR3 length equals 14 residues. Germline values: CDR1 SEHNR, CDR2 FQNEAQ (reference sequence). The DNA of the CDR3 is TGTGCCAGCAGCCCGGACAGGCTATATGAAAAACTGTTTTTT. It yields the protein CASSPDRLYEKLFF.

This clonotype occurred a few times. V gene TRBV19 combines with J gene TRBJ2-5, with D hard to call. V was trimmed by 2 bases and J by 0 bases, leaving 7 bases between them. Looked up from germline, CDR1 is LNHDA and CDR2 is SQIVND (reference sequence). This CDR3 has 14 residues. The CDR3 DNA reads TGTGCCAGTAGTATAAAAGCGCACCAAGAGACCCAGTACTTC. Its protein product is CASSIKAHQETQYF.

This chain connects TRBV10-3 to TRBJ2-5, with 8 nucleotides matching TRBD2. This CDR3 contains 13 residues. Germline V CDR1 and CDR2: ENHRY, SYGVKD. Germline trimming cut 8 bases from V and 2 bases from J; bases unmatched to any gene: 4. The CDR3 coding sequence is TGTGCCATCGGAGTAGCGGGGCAAGAGACCCAGTACTTC. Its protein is CAIGVAGQETQYF.

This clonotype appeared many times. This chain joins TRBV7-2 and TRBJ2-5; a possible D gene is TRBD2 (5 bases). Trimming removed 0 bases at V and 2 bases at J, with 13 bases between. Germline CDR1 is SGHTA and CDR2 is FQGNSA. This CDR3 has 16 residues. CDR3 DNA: TGTGCCAGCAGCTTAGCGGAGGCGGTGGGGCAAGAGACCCAGTACTTC. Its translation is CASSLAEAVGQETQYF.

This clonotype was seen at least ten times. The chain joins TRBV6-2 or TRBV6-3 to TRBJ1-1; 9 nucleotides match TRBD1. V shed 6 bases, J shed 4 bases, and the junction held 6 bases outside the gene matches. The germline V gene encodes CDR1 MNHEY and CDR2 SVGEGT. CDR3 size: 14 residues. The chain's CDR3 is CASRGGQGSTEAFF. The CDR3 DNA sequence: TGTGCCAGCAGGGGCGGACAGGGGAGCACTGAAGCTTTCTTT.

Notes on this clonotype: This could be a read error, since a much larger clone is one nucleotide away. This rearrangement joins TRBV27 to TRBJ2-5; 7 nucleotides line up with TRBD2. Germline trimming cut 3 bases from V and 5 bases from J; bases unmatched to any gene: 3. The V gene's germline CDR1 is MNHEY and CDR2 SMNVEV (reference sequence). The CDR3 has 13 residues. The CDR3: CASSFGEGETQYF. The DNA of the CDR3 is TGTGCCAGCAGTTTCGGGGAGGGGGAGACCCAGTACTTC.

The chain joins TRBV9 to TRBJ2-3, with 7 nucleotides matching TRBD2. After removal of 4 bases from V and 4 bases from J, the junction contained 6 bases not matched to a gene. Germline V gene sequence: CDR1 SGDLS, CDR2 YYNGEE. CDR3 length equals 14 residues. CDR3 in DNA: TGTGCCAGCAGCAAGACTAGCAGGGCAGATACGCAGTATTTT. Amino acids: CASSKTSRADTQYF.

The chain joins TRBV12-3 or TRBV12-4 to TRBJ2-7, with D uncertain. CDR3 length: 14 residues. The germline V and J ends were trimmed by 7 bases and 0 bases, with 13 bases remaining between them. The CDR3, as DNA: TGTGCCAGCACCCTGGGCCCTCCCTCCTACGAGCAGTACTTC. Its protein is CASTLGPPSYEQYF.

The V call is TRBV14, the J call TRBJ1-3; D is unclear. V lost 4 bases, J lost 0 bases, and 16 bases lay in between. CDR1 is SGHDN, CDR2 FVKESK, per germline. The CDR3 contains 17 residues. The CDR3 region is CASSPRSGYFSGNTIYF. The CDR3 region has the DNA TGTGCCAGCAGCCCTAGATCGGGGTATTTCTCTGGAAACACCATATATTTT. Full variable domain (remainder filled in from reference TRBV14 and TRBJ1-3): EAGVTQFPSHSVIEKGQTVTLRCDPISGHDNLYWYRRVMGKEIKFLLHFVKESKQDESGMPNNRFLAERTGGTYSTLKVQPAELEDSGVYFCASSPRSGYFSGNTIYFGEGSWLTVV.

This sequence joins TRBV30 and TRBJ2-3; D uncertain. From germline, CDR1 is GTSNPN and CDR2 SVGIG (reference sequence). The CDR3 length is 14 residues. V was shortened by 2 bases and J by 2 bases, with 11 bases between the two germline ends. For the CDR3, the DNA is TGTGCCTGGAGTTACGGGTCAAACACAGATACGCAGTATTTT. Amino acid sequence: CAWSYGSNTDTQYF.

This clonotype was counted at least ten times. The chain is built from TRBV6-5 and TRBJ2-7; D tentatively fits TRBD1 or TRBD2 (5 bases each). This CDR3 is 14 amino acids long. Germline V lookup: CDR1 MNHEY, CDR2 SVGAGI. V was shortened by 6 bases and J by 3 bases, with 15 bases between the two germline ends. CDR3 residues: CASRYFRDDYEQYF. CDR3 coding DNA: TGTGCCAGCAGATATTTCCGGGACGACTACGAGCAGTACTTC.

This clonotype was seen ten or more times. The CDR3 coding sequence is TGTGCCAGCAGCCAAGATGGGGTCTCTGGGGCCAACGTCCTGACTTTC. The encoded protein is CASSQDGVSGANVLTF. The V call is TRBV4-2, the J call TRBJ2-6; the D is unclear. The CDR3 is 16 residues long. In germline, CDR1 is LGHNA, CDR2 YNFKEQ. Trimming shortened V by 0 bases and J by 0 bases, and 6 bases separated the two germline ends.

This chain's CDR3 is CASSEVLNTEAFF. CDR3 DNA: TGTGCCAGCAGTGAAGTATTGAACACTGAAGCTTTCTTT. The rearrangement uses TRBV6-1 and TRBJ1-1, with D unresolved. Germline CDR1 and CDR2: MNHNS and SASEGT. The CDR3 has 13 residues. The germline V and J ends were trimmed by 1 base and 0 bases, with 3 bases remaining between them.

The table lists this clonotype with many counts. DNA of the CDR3: TGTGCCAGCAGCTTAGAGGCAGGGAGGGCCTACGAGCAGTACTTC. It yields the protein CASSLEAGRAYEQYF. J is TRBJ2-7 and V is TRBV7-2; 7 nucleotides align to TRBD2. The CDR3 extends over 15 amino acids. Losses at the gene ends were 1 base for V and 2 bases for J; bases not matched to a gene: 5. The V gene's germline CDR1 is SGHTA and CDR2 FQGNSA. Filled out from reference TRBV7-2 and TRBJ2-7, the complete variable domain reads GAGVSQSPSNKVTEKGKDVELRCDPISGHTALYWYRQSLGQGLEFLIYFQGNSAPDKSGLPSDRFSAERTGGSVSTLTIQRTQQEDSAVYLCASSLEAGRAYEQYFGPGTRLTVT.

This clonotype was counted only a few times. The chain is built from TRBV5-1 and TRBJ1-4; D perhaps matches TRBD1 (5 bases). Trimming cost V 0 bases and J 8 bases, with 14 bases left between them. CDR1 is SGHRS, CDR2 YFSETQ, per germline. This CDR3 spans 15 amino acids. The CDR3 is CASSLGDGTGEKLFF. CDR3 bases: TGCGCCAGCAGCTTGGGGGACGGAACCGGAGAAAAACTGTTTTTT.

The CDR3 region has the DNA TGCAGTGCTAGTGTGGGGGGGGCCGGTGAGACCCAGTACTTC. Its protein product is CSASVGGAGETQYF. This sequence joins TRBV20-1 and TRBJ2-5, with D possibly matching TRBD2 (7 bases). The CDR3 totals 14 residues. Between the trimmed V and J ends, which lost 3 bases and 5 bases, there was a span of 16 bases. Looked up from germline, CDR1 is DFQATT and CDR2 is SNEGSKA (reference sequence).

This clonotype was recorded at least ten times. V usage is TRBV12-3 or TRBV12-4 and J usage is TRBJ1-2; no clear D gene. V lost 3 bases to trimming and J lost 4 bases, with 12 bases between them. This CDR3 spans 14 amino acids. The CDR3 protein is CASSFGVEGYGYTF. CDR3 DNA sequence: TGTGCCAGCAGTTTTGGGGTAGAAGGCTATGGCTACACCTTC.

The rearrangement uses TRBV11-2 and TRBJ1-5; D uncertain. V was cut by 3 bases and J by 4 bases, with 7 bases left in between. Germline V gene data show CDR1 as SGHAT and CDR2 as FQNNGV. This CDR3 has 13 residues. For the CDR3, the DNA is TGTGCCAGCAGCTTTGGTCGGAATCAGCCCCAGCATTTT. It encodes CASSFGRNQPQHF.

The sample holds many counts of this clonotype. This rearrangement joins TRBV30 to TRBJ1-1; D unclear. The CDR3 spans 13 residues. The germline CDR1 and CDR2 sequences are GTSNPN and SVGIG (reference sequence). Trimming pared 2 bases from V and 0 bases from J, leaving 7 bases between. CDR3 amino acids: CAWSSKMNTEAFF. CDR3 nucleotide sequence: TGTGCCTGGAGTTCAAAGATGAACACTGAAGCTTTCTTT.

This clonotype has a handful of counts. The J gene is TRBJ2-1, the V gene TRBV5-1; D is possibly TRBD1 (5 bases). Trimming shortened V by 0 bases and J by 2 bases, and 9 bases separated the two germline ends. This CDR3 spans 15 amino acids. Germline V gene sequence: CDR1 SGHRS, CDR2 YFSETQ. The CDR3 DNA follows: TGCGCCAGCAGCTTGGCCAGGGCTCCCTACAATGAGCAGTTCTTC. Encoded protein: CASSLARAPYNEQFF.

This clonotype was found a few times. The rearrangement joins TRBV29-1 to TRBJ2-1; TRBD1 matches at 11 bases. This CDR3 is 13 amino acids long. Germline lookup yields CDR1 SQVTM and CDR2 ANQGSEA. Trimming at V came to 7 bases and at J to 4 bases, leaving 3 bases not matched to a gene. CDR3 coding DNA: TGCAGCGGCGGACAGGGGGCGTACAATGAGCAGTTCTTC. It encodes CSGGQGAYNEQFF.